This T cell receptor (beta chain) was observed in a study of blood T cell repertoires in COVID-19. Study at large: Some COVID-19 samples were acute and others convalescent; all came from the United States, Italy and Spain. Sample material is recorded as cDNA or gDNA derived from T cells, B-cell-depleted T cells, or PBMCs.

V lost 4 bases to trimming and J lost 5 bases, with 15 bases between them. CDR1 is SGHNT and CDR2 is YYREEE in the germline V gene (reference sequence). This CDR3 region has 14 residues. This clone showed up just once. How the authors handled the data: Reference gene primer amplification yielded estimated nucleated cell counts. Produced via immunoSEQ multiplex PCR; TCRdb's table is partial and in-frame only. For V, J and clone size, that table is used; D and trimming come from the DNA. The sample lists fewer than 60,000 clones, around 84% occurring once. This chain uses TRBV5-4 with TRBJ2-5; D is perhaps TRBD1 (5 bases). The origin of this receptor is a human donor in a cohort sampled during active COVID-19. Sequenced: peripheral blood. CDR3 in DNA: TGTGCCAGCAGCCCGGACATACCCGGGGAGACCCAGTACTTC. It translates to CASSPDIPGETQYF.